This TCR beta chain was retrieved from a study of blood T cells in healthy people across ages. Then a second PCR, running roughly 6 to 11 cycles, was carried out with a sample-barcoded 5' primer and a J-beta primer mix. All samples gave at least 2.5 million CDR3-containing paired-end reads. TCRdb re-called the 5' RACE reads through MiXCR, storing one row per CDR3 protein. The sample has 800,000 to 950,000 distinct CDR3 sequences, 25% to 30% seen once. Germline V gene data show CDR1 as SGHTA and CDR2 as FQGNSA. V trimming: 1 base; J trimming: 0 bases; junction bases outside the gene matches: 11. CDR3 size: 20 residues. This clonotype was detected only a few times. This sample also belongs to another study, concerning T cells of mothers and their children.

The clonotype originates from a woman aged 40 to 50 in good health. Sequenced material: blood. The rearrangement links TRBV7-2 to TRBJ2-3; TRBD2 agrees at 12 bases. CDR3: CASSLERLGLAGLSTDTQYF. The CDR3 bases are TGTGCCAGCAGCTTAGAGCGCTTGGGACTAGCGGGTCTCAGCACAGATACGCAGTATTTT.